The 5 T cell receptor beta chains in this list originate from one sample, sequenced in a study of human T cells and chemical hapten exposure. The time point here: patch test 3, about 24 weeks after DPC sensitization. This sample's treatment: therapeutic diphenylcyclopropenone sensitization with weekly scalp DPC. TCRdb passed the RACE reads through MiXCR, listing each CDR3 protein once. The sample lists about 82,000 distinct CDR3 sequences; under 15% were seen once. The sample consisted of whole blood, taken in connection with sensitization to the hapten diphenylcyclopropenone (DPC). The receptors originated from a woman in her forties or fifties with alopecia areata. Some clones in this sample may be carry-over from other donors' samples.

This clonotype appeared many times. The chain joins TRBV29-1 to TRBJ2-3; D not certain. The length of the CDR3 is 12 residues. Germline lookup yields CDR1 SQVTM and CDR2 ANQGSEA. The V and J ends lost 3 bases and 4 bases respectively, with 8 bases between them. The DNA for the CDR3 is TGCAGCGTTGAGGGTCTTCCAGATACGCAGTATTTT. Amino acids: CSVEGLPDTQYF.

The chain couples TRBV12-3 or TRBV12-4 to TRBJ2-2; no definite D call. The CDR3 loop spans 15 amino acids. The V end lost 7 bases, the J end lost 1 base, and 13 bases lay between the germline ends. The CDR3: CASKVGDLNTGELFF. CDR3 nucleotides: TGTGCCAGCAAGGTGGGCGACCTGAACACCGGGGAGCTGTTTTTT.

V is TRBV19 and J is TRBJ1-2; D remains ambiguous. The CDR3 length is 14 residues. Per germline, CDR1 LNHDA and CDR2 SQIVND (reference sequence). The V and J ends lost 4 bases and 5 bases respectively, with 14 bases between them. CDR3 DNA: TGTGCCAGTAGTAGCGGGCGAACGCTTTATGGCTACACCTTC. This sequence encodes CASSSGRTLYGYTF.

This clonotype was seen a few times. The rearrangement uses TRBV9 and TRBJ2-6, with 7 nucleotides matching TRBD2. Losses at the gene ends were 0 bases for V and 0 bases for J; bases not matched to a gene: 9. The germline V gene has CDR1 SGDLS and CDR2 YYNGEE. There are 19 residues in the CDR3. DNA for the CDR3: TGTGCCAGCAGCGTAGCTAGCCGGGGAGGGCTCTCTGGGGCCAACGTCCTGACTTTC. The encoded protein is CASSVASRGGLSGANVLTF.

This chain uses TRBV18 with TRBJ2-1; tentatively, D is TRBD1 (5 bases). The CDR3 length is 13 residues. The V end was cut by 2 bases, the J end by 8 bases, with 10 bases between. Per the germline V gene, CDR1 is KGHSH and CDR2 is LQKENI. The CDR3 loop is CASSPFSTDEQFF. The CDR3 nucleotides are TGTGCCAGCTCACCATTTTCGACAGATGAGCAGTTCTTC.